This entry lists 30 T cell receptor beta chains sequenced from one sample in a study of monozygotic twins with inflammatory bowel disease. TCRdb reprocessed the 5' RACE reads, with one entry per CDR3 protein and no DNA. The specimen's table records around 150,000 distinct CDR3 sequences. The sequencing input was blood. The receptor source for this set is a human donor with ulcerative colitis or Crohn's disease, or a healthy co-twin of an affected twin (not recorded which).

V usage is TRBV29-1 and J usage is TRBJ2-7; TCRdb names TRBD2, which stays unverified in the absence of DNA. Germline V gene sequence: CDR1 SQVTM, CDR2 ANQGSEA. The CDR3 has 14 residues. The CDR3 spells CSVSPTGDFYEQYF.

The genes are TRBV18 and TRBJ1-3. Germline lookup yields CDR1 KGHSH and CDR2 LQKENI. The CDR3 runs to 16 residues. CDR3 sequence reads: CASSPSSALSGNTIYF.

V is TRBV20-1 and J is TRBJ1-2; without DNA, the TCRdb call of TRBD1 cannot be checked. Germline V gene lookup returns CDR1 DFQATT and CDR2 SNEGSKA (reference sequence). CDR3 length equals 16 residues. The CDR3 here is CSARPARTGGAHGYTF.

The CDR3 is CSAPNRGGFGNEQFF. The chain is built from TRBV20-1 and TRBJ2-1; TCRdb returns TRBD1, unconfirmable since there is no DNA. The CDR3 runs to 15 residues. The V gene's germline CDR1 is DFQATT and CDR2 SNEGSKA (reference sequence).

The chain couples TRBV15 to TRBJ2-1; TCRdb's D call of TRBD2 is untestable without DNA. This CDR3 is 13 amino acids long. Germline-derived CDR1 and CDR2 are LNHNV and YYDKDF (reference sequence). CDR3 loop: CATRLTGYNEQFF.

The rearrangement uses TRBV2 and TRBJ1-1; without DNA, the TCRdb call of TRBD1 cannot be checked. This CDR3 region has 12 residues. From germline, CDR1 is SNHLY and CDR2 FYNNEI. The CDR3 spells CADRDPNTEAFF.

J is TRBJ1-5 and V is TRBV5-5. This CDR3 has 14 residues. Germline V CDR1 and CDR2: SGHKS, YYEKEE (reference sequence). The CDR3 loop reads CASSADTSNQPQHF.

The rearrangement uses TRBV7-9 and TRBJ2-3; absent DNA, TCRdb's TRBD2 call cannot be checked. The V gene's germline CDR1 is SEHNR and CDR2 FQNEAQ (reference sequence). There are 17 residues in the CDR3. The CDR3: CASSLDLSGSGTDTQYF. Full variable domain (remainder filled in from reference TRBV7-9 and TRBJ2-3): DTGVSQNPRHKITKRGQNVTFRCDPISEHNRLYWYRQTLGQGPEFLTYFQNEAQLEKSRLLSDRFSAERPKGSFSTLEIQRTEQGDSAMYLCASSLDLSGSGTDTQYFGPGTRLTVL.

The gene calls are TRBV20-1 and TRBJ2-1; checking the TCRdb D call of TRBD2 is not possible without DNA. This CDR3 is built from 16 residues. The V gene's germline CDR1 is DFQATT and CDR2 SNEGSKA (reference sequence). The CDR3 loop reads CSARERGVRSYNEQFF.

The chain carries TRBV24-1 and TRBJ2-1; TCRdb lists TRBD1, though no DNA is available to test this call. Germline CDR1 is KGHDR and CDR2 is SFDVKD. This CDR3 has 13 residues. CDR3 residues: CATSSGTLNEQFF.

This chain joins TRBV6-5 and TRBJ2-2; TCRdb's D call of TRBD1 is untestable without DNA. The CDR3 length is 15 residues. Germline assignment: CDR1 MNHEY and CDR2 SVGAGI. The CDR3 protein is CASSHGQVVTGELFF.

The chain employs TRBV7-8 and TRBJ2-3; TCRdb designates TRBD1, a call that cannot be tested without DNA. The CDR3 is made up of 13 amino acids. Germline CDR1 is SGHVS and CDR2 is FQNEAQ. The CDR3 reads CASRRQLEDTQYF. Together with reference TRBV7-8 and TRBJ2-3, the CDR3 gives the full variable domain: GAGVSQSPRYKVAKRGQDVALRCDPISGHVSLFWYQQALGQGPEFLTYFQNEAQLDKSGLPSDRFFAERPEGSVSTLKIQRTQQEDSAVYLCASRRQLEDTQYFGPGTRLTVL.

The chain recombines TRBV3-1 with TRBJ1-2. This CDR3 is built from 12 residues. The germline CDR1 and CDR2 sequences are LGHDT and YNNKEL (reference sequence). The CDR3 is CASSQGATSYTF.

The chain carries TRBV20-1 and TRBJ2-5; the TRBD1 assignment by TCRdb is unverifiable without DNA. The CDR3 length is 14 residues. Germline V CDR1 and CDR2: DFQATT, SNEGSKA (reference sequence). The CDR3 sequence is CSATRTGGFETQYF.

The V call is TRBV28, the J call TRBJ2-7; without DNA, the TCRdb call of TRBD1 cannot be checked. The CDR3 consists of 14 residues. CDR1 is MDHEN and CDR2 is SYDVKM in the germline V gene. CDR3 sequence: CASSIDGDIYEQYF.

V gene TRBV30 combines with J gene TRBJ1-1. In germline, CDR1 is GTSNPN, CDR2 SVGIG (reference sequence). The CDR3 contains 15 residues. CDR3 sequence reads: CAWSPTGGQGTEAFF.

CDR3: CASSRTENTEAFF. J is TRBJ1-1 and V is TRBV12-3 or TRBV12-4; TCRdb lists TRBD1, though no DNA is available to test this call. The CDR3 contains 13 residues.

V usage is TRBV5-1 and J usage is TRBJ1-6; the TCRdb D gene call, TRBD1, has no DNA to confirm it. CDR3 length: 17 residues. Germline V gives CDR1 SGHRS, CDR2 YFSETQ. The CDR3 sequence: CASSFVQIQGGDSPLHF.

The chain couples TRBV19 to TRBJ2-1; TCRdb calls TRBD1, which cannot be checked without DNA. Germline-derived CDR1 and CDR2 are LNHDA and SQIVND (reference sequence). The CDR3 extends over 15 amino acids. The CDR3 protein is CASRRGASLYNEQFF.

V is TRBV12-3 or TRBV12-4 and J is TRBJ2-3; TCRdb proposes TRBD2, but this gene call is untestable without DNA. The CDR3 has 20 amino acids. The CDR3 sequence is CASSSAPGTSGGDATDTQYF.

V and J are TRBV7-8 and TRBJ2-1; absent DNA, TCRdb's TRBD2 call cannot be checked. From germline, CDR1 is SGHVS and CDR2 FQNEAQ. This CDR3 has 19 amino acids. CDR3 residues: CASSPGLAGGPLSYNEQFF.

The CDR3 loop is CASSGGSNQPQHF. The chain uses TRBV3-1 and TRBJ1-5. The CDR3 has 13 amino acids. Germline lookup yields CDR1 LGHDT and CDR2 YNNKEL (reference sequence).

The genes are TRBV5-5 and TRBJ1-1; TCRdb indicates TRBD1, and absent DNA this call remains unverified. The CDR3 length is 13 residues. From germline, CDR1 is SGHKS and CDR2 YYEKEE (reference sequence). CDR3 loop: CASMLRGRTEAFF.

This chain uses TRBV5-1 with TRBJ1-5. The CDR3 consists of 14 residues. Germline CDR1 SGHRS, CDR2 YFSETQ. The CDR3 sequence: CASSLLPEDQPQHF.

This CDR3 is CSAKPEETQYF. The rearrangement links TRBV20-1 to TRBJ2-5. Germline assignment: CDR1 DFQATT and CDR2 SNEGSKA (reference sequence). The CDR3 runs to 11 residues.

This rearrangement joins TRBV29-1 to TRBJ1-1; checking the TCRdb D call of TRBD1 is not possible without DNA. CDR3 length: 13 amino acids. The germline gives CDR1 SQVTM, CDR2 ANQGSEA. The CDR3 spells CSVQKGGNTEAFF.

This chain links TRBV7-3 with TRBJ1-6; TCRdb's D gene call, TRBD1, goes unchecked for lack of DNA. Germline loops: CDR1 SGHTA, CDR2 FQGTGA. The CDR3 sequence is 13 residues long. The CDR3 loop reads CASSPDRNSPLHF.

The rearrangement joins TRBV4-2 to TRBJ1-2; checking the TCRdb D call of TRBD1 is not possible without DNA. Per germline, CDR1 LGHNA and CDR2 YNFKEQ. The CDR3 is 17 residues long. The CDR3: CASSQDSGHAPNYGYTF.

This chain joins TRBV28 and TRBJ1-5. The germline V gene has CDR1 MDHEN and CDR2 SYDVKM. The CDR3 consists of 11 residues. CDR3 region: CASSFNQPQHF.

The chain recombines TRBV20-1 with TRBJ2-5; TCRdb outputs TRBD2, but without DNA this stays unchecked. Germline-derived CDR1 and CDR2 are DFQATT and SNEGSKA (reference sequence). This CDR3 comprises 15 residues. The CDR3 sequence: CSARGTSGGQETQYF.